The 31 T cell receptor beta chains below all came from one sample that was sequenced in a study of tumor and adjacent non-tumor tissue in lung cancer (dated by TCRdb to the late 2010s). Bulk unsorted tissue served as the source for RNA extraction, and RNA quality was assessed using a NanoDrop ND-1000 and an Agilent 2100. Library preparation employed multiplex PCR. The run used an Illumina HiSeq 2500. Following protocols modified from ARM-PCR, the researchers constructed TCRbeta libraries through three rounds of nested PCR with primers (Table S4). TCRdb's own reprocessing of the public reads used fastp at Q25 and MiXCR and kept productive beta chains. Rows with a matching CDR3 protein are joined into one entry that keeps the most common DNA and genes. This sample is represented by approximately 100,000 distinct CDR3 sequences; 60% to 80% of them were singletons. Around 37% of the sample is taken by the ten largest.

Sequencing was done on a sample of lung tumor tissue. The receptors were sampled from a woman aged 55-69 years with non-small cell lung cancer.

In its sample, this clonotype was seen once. The CDR3 spells CASSRTAVSYEQYF. In nucleotides, the CDR3 is TGTGCCAGCAGCCGGACCGCGGTCTCCTACGAGCAGTACTTC. This sequence joins TRBV7-2 and TRBJ2-7; no clear D. V was trimmed by 5 bases and J by 0 bases, leaving 11 bases between them. Germline V gene sequence: CDR1 SGHTA, CDR2 FQGNSA. The CDR3 extends over 14 amino acids.

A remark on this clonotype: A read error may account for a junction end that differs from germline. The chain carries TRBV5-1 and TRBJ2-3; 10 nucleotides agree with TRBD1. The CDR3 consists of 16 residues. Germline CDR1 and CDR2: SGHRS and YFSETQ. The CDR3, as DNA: TGCGCCAGCAGCCCGGCCGGGACAGGGGCGAGAGATACGCAGTTTTTT. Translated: CASSPAGTGARDTQFF.

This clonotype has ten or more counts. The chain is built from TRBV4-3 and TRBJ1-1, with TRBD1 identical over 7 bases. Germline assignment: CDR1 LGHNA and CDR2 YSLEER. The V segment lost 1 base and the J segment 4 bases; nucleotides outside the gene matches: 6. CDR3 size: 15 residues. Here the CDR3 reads CASSQAGQYATEAFF. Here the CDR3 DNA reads TGCGCCAGCAGCCAAGCGGGACAGTACGCCACTGAAGCTTTCTTT.

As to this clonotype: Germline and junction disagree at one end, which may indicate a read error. The CDR3, as DNA: TGTGCCAGCAGTTTAGAAGGGTCGAACACTGAAGCTTTCTTT. Translation: CASSLEGSNTEAFF. The chain has TRBV11-3 and TRBJ1-1, with D uncertain. Germline CDR1 is SGHNT and CDR2 is YENEEA. The CDR3 sequence is 14 residues long.

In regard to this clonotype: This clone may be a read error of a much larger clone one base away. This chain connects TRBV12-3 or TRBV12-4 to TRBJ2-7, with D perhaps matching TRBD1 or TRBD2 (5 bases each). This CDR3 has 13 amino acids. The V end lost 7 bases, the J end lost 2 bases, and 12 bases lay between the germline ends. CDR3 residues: CASNLGETYEQYF. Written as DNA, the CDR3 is TGTGCCAGCAATCTGGGGGAGACCTACGAGCAGTACTTC.

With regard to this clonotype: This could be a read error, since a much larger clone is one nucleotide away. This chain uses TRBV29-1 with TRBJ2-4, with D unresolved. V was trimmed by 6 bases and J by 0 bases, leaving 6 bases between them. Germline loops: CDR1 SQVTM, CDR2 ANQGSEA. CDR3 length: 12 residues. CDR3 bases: TGCAGCGTGGGTATAGCCAAAAACATTCAGTACTTC. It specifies CSVGIAKNIQYF.

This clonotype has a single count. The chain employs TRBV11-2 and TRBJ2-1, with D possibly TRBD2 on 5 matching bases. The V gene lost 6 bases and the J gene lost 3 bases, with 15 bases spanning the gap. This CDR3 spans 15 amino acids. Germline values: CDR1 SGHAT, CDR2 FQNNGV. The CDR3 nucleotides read TGTGCCAGCAGGGTAAGACGGGATGTCTACAATGAGCAGTTCTTC. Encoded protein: CASRVRRDVYNEQFF.

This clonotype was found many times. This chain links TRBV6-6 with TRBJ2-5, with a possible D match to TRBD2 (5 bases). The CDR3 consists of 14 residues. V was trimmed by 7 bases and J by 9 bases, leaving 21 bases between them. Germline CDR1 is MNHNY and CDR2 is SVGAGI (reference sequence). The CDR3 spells CASTQSAGGRAQYF. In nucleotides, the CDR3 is TGTGCCAGCACCCAGAGTGCGGGTGGTAGGGCCCAGTACTTC.

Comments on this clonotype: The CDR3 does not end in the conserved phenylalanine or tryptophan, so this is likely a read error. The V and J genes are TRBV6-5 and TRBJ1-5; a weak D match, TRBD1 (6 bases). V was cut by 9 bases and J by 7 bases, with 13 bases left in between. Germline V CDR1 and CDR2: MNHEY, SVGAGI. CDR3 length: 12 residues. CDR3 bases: TGTGCCAGTCGAACAGGGTCACAGCCCCAGCATCTT. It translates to CASRTGSQPQHL.

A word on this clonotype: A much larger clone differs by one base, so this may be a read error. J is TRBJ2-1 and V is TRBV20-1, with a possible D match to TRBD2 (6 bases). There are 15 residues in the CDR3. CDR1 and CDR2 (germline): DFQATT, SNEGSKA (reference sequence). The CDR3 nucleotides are TGCAGTGTTAGAGCTCGGGAGATAGGGGTCAATGAGCAGTTCTTC. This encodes CSVRAREIGVNEQFF.

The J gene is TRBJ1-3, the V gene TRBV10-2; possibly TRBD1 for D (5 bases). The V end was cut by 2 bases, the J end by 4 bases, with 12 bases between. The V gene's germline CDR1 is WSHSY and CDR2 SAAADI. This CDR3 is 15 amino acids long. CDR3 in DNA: TGCGCCAGCAGTGAGCAGGGAAAACTCGGAAACACCATATATTTT. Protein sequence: CASSEQGKLGNTIYF.

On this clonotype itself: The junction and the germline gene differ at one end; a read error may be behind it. CDR3 bases: TGTGCCAGCAGCCAGGGCGGACAGGGGGGGACCGGGGAGCTGTTATTT. Its translation: CASSQGGQGGTGELLF. This rearrangement joins TRBV4-2 to TRBJ2-2, with 10 bases identical to TRBD1. CDR1 and CDR2 from the germline V gene are LGHNA and YNFKEQ. The CDR3 runs 16 residues.

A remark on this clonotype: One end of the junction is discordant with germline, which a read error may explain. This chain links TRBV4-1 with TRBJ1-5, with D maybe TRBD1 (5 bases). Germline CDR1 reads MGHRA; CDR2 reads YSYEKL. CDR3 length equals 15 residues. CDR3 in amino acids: CASNQDRAGNQPRHF. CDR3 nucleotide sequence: TGTGCCAGCAACCAAGATCGGGCAGGGAATCAGCCCCGGCATTTT.

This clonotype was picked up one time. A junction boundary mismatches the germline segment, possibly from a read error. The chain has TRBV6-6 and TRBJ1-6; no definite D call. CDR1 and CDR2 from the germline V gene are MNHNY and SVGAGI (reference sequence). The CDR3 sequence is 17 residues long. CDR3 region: CASSFDQESSFNTPLHF. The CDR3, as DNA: TGTGCCAGCAGTTTTGATCAAGAGAGCTCCTTTAATACACCCCTCCACTTT.

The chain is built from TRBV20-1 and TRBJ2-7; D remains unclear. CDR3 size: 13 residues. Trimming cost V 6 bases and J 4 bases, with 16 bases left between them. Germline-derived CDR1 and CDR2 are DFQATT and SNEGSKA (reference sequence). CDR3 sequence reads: CSAATLATYEQYF. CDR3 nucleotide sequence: TGCAGTGCCGCTACCCTGGCGACGTACGAGCAGTACTTC.

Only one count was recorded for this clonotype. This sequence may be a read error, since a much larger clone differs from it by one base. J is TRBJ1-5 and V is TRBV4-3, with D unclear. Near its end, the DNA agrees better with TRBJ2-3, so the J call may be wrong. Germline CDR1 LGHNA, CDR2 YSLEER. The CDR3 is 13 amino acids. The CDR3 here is CASSQTIGQPQYF. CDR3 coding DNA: TGCGCCAGCAGCCAAACGATCGGGCAGCCCCAGTATTTT.

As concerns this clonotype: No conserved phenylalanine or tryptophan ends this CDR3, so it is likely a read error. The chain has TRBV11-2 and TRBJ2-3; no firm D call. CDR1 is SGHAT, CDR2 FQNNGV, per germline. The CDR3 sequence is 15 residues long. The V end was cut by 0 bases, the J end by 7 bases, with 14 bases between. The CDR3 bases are TGTGCCAGCAGCTTAGAGCCCCGAGATGGGAATACGCAGTATTCT. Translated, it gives CASSLEPRDGNTQYS.

This chain's CDR3 is CASSLDGGFYNEQFF. CDR3 bases: TGTGCCAGCAGCTTAGATGGGGGTTTCTACAATGAGCAGTTCTTC. The chain couples TRBV7-9 to TRBJ2-1, with D perhaps being TRBD1 or TRBD2 (5 bases each). The CDR3 contains 15 residues. Per the germline V gene, CDR1 is SEHNR and CDR2 is FQNEAQ (reference sequence). With 1 base removed from V and 3 bases from J, the gap between germline ends came to 10 bases.

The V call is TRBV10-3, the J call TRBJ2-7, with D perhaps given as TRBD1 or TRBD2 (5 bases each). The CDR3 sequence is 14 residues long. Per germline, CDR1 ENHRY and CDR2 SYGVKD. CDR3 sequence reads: CTISERGRDDEQYF. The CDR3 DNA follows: TGTACGATCAGTGAGCGAGGCCGGGACGACGAGCAGTACTTC.

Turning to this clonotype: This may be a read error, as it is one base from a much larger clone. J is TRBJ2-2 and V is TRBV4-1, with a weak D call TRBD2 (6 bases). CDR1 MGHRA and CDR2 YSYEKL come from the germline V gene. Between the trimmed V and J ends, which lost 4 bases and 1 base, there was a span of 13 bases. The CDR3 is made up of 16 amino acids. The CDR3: CASSLVVGGNTGELFF. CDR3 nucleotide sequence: TGCGCCAGCAGCCTCGTCGTGGGAGGGAACACCGGGGAGCTGTTTTTT.

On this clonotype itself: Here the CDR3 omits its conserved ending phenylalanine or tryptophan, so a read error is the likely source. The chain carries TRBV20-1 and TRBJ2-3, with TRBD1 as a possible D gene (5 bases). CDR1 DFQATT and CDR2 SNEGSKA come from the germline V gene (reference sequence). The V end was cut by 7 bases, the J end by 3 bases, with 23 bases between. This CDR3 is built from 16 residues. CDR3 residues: CSDSYGGADITDTQYL. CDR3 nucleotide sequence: TGCAGTGATAGCTATGGTGGGGCCGATATAACAGATACGCAGTATCTT.

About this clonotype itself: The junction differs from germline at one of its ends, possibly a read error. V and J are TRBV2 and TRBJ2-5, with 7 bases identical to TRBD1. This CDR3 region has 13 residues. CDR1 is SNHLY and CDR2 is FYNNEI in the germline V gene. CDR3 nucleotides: TGTGCCAGCAGCGAAGACAGGGCACAGACCCAGTACTTC. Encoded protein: CASSEDRAQTQYF.

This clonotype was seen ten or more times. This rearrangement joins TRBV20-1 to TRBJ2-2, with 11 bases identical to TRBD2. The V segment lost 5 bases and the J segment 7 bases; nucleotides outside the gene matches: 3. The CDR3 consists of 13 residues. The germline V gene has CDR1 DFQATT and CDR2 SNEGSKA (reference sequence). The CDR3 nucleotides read TGCAGTGCTGGAGGACTAGCGGGCGGGGAGCTGTTTTTT. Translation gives CSAGGLAGGELFF.

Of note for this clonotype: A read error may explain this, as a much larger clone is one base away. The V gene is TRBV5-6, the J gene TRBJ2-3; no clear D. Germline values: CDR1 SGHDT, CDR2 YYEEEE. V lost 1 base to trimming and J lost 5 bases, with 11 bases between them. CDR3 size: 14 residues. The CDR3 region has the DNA TGTGCCAGCAGCTTGACCAATCAGCGAGATACGCAGTATTTT. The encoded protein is CASSLTNQRDTQYF.

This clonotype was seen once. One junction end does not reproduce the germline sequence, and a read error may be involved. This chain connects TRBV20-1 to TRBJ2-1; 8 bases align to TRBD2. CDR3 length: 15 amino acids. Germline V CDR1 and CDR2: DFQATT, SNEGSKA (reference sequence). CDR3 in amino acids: CSARIAGSSYNVQFF. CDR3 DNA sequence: TGCAGTGCCAGGATAGCGGGGAGCTCCTACAATGTGCAGTTCTTT.

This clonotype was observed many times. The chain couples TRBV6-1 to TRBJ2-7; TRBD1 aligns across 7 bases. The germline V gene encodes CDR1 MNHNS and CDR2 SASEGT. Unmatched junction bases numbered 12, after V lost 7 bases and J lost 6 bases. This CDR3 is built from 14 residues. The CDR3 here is CASKKGALLSEQYF. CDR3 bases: TGTGCCAGCAAAAAGGGGGCTTTACTCAGCGAGCAGTACTTC.

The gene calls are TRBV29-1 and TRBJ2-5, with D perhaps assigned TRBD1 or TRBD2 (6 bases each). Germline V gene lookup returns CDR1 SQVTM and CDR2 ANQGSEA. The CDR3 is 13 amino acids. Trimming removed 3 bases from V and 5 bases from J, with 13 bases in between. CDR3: CSVDPGAGETQYF. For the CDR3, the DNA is TGCAGCGTTGACCCAGGGGCGGGGGAGACCCAGTACTTC.

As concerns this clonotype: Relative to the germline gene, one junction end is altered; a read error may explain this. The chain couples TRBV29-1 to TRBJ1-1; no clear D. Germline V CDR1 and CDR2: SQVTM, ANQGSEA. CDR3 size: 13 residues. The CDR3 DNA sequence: TGTAGCGCCAGGCAGGACCCGAACACTGAAGCTTTCTTT. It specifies CSARQDPNTEAFF.

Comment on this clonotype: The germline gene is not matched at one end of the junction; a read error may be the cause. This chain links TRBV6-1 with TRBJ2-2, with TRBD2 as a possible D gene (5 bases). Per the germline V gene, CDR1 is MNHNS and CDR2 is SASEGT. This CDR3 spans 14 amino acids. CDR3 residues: CSSNQDLNTGELFF. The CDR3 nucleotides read TGTTCCAGTAATCAGGACTTGAACACCGGGGAGCTGTTTTTT.

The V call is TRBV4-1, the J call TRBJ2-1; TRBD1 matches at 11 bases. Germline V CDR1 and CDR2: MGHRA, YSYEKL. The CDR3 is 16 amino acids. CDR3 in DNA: TGCACCCGTAGCCAAGTACCGGACAGGGGGCGGGGTGAGCAGTTCTTC. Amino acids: CTRSQVPDRGRGEQFF.

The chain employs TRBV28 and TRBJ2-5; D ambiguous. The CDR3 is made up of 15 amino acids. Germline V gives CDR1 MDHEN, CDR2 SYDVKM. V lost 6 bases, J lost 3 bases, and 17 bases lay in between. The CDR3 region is CASSRINVGEETQYF. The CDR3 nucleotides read TGTGCCAGCAGCCGAATAAACGTGGGCGAAGAGACCCAGTACTTC.